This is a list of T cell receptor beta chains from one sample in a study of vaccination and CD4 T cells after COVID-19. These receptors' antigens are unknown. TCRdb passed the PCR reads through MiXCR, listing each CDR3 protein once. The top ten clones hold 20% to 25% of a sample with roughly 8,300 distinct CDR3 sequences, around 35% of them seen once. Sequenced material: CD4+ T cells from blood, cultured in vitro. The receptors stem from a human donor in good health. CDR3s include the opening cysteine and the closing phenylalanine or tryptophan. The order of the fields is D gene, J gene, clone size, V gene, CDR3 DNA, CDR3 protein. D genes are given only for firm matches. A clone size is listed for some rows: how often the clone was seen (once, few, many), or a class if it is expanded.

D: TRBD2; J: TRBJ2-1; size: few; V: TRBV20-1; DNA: TGCAGTGCCGTTTCAAACAGCGGGGGTATCAATGAGCAGTTCTTC; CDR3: CSAVSNSGGINEQFF
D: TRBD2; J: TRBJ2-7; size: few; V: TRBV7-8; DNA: TGTGCCAGCAGCTTAGTCGGGACTATTATACCCTACGAGCAGTACTTC; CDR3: CASSLVGTIIPYEQYF
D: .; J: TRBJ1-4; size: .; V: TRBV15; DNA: TGTGCCACCAGCAGCGGACAGACTAACCGGGAAAAACTGTTTTTT; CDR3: CATSSGQTNREKLFF
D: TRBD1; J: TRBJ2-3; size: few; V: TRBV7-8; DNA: TGTGCCAGCAGCTCACAGGGGGTAGGGTACACAGATACGCAGTATTTT; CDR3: CASSSQGVGYTDTQYF
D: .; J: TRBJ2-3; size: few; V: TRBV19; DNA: TGTGCCAGTATCCCCTCTGACAGGTCAGATACGCAGTATTTT; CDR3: CASIPSDRSDTQYF
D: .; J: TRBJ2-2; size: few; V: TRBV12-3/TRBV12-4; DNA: TGTGCCAGCAGCCCAGAGGTGGTTACCGGGGAGCTGTTTTTT; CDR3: CASSPEVVTGELFF
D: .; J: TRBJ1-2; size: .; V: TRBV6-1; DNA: TGTGCCAGCAGTGAAAAGGGGCAGGGACGGATTAACTATGACTACACCTTC; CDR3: CASSEKGQGRINYDYTF
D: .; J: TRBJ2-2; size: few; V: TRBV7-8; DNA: TGTGCCAGCAGCTTAGCATGGGGCACCGGGGAGCTGTTTTTT; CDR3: CASSLAWGTGELFF
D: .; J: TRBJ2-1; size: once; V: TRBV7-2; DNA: TGTGCCAGCAGCTTATTCAATGAGCAGTTCTTC; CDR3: CASSLFNEQFF
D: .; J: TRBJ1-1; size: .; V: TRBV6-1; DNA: TGTGCCAGCAGTAAATTCAGGGGGAACACTGAAGCTTTCTTT; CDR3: CASSKFRGNTEAFF
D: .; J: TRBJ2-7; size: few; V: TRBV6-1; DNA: TGTGCCAGCAGCCGGACTTACACCTCCTACGAGCAGTACTTC; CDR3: CASSRTYTSYEQYF
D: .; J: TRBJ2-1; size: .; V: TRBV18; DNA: TGTGCCAGCTCACCATACCAAGGGGCCACCTACAATGAGCAGTTCTTC; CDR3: CASSPYQGATYNEQFF
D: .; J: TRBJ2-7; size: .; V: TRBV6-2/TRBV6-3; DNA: TGTGCCAGCACCTGGTTGGGGGGCACCTACGAGCAGTACTTC; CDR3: CASTWLGGTYEQYF
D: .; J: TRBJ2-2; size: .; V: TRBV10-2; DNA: TGCGCCAGCAGTGTAGTCGGGGGCATCGGGGAGCTGTTTTTT; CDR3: CASSVVGGIGELFF
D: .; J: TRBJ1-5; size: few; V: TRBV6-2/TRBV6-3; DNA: TGTGCCAGCAGTTCCCTATCGTTAAGCAATCAGCCCCAGCATTTT; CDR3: CASSSLSLSNQPQHF
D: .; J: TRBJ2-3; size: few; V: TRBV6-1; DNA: TGTGCCAGCAGGACGTATGCAGGGGAGGAGGGCACAGATACGCAGTATTTT; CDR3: CASRTYAGEEGTDTQYF
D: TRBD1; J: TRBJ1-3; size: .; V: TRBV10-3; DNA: TGTGCCATCAGTGGGACCTCGGACAGGGTACTCGGAAACACCATATATTTT; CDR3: CAISGTSDRVLGNTIYF
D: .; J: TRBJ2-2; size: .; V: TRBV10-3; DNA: TGTGCCGCCAGACCCACTAGCAGGAACACCGGGGAGCTGTTTTTT; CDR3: CAARPTSRNTGELFF
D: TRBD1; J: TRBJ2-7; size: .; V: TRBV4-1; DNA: TGCGCCAGCAGCCAGCCGGGACAGCAGAGCTCCTACGAGCAGTACTTC; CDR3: CASSQPGQQSSYEQYF
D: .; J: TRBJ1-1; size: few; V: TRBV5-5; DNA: TGTGCCAGCAGCTTAAAGGGAGTGGTCACTGAAGCTTTCTTT; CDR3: CASSLKGVVTEAFF
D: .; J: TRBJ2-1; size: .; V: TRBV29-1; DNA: TGCAGCGTTGCGGGCAGTTACAATGAGCAGTTCTTC; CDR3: CSVAGSYNEQFF
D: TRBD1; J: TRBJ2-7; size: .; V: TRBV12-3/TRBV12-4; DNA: TGTGCCAGCAGTGCCCGGGACAGCGCTATCTACGAGCAGTACTTC; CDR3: CASSARDSAIYEQYF
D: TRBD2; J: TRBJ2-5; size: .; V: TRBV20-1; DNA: TGCAGTGCTAGATCCCTAGCGGGAAGGTCGGAGACCCAGTACTTT; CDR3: CSARSLAGRSETQYF
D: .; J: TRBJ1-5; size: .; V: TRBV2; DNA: TGTGCCAGCAGTGATCGAGGGAATCAGCCCCAGCATTTT; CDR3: CASSDRGNQPQHF
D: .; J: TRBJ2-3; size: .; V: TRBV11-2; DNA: TGTGCCAGCAGCTTAGGCAGGACAGGCACAGATACGCAGTATTTT; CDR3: CASSLGRTGTDTQYF
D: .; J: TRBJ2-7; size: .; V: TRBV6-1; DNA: TGTGCCAGCAGTAACAGGCCAGGGAGATGGGAGCAGTACTTC; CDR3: CASSNRPGRWEQYF
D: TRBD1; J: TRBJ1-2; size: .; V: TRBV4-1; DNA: TGCGCCAGCAGCCAAGATAAAAAGCCGGACAGGCGCCATGGCTACACCTTC; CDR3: CASSQDKKPDRRHGYTF
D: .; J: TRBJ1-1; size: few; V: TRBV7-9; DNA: TGTGCCAGCAGCACGGGGCCTGAAGCTTTCTTT; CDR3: CASSTGPEAFF
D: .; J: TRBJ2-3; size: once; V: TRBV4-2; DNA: TGTGCCAGCAGCCAAGCCGTAACTAGCACAGATACGCAGTATTTT; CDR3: CASSQAVTSTDTQYF
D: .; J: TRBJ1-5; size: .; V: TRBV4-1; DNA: TGCGCCAGCAGCCATCTCACAGGGAAGGGAACACAGCCCCAGCATTTT; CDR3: CASSHLTGKGTQPQHF
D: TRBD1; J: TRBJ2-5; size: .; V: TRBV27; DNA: TGTGCCAGCACCCGGGACAGGGCCTCCCAAGAGACCCAGTACTTC; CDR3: CASTRDRASQETQYF
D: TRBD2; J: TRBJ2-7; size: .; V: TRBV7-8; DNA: TGTGCCAGCAGCTTGGGCCTAGCGGTCTACGAGCAGTACTTC; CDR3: CASSLGLAVYEQYF
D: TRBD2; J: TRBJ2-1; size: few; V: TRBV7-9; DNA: TGTGCCAGCAGCTTGGGACTAGCAAATGAGCAGTTCTTC; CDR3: CASSLGLANEQFF
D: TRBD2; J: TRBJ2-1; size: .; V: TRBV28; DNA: TGTGCCAGCAGATTAGCGGGTAACTACAATGAGCAGTTCTTC; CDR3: CASRLAGNYNEQFF
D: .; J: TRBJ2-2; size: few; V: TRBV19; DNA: TGTGCCAGTAGATACGCGGGACGCCCCGGGGAGCTGTTTTTT; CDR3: CASRYAGRPGELFF
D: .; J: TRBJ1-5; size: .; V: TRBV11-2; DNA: TGTGCCAGCAGCTTAAGCTCTTATCAGCCCCAGCATTTT; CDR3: CASSLSSYQPQHF
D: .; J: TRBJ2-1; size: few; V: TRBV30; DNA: TGTGCCTGGAGTCTCACAGGCCCCGAAGAGTTCTTC; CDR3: CAWSLTGPEEFF
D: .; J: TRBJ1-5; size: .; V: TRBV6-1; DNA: TGTGCCAGCGCAAGTGAATCAGGGGCCCAGCCCCAGCATTTT; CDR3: CASASESGAQPQHF
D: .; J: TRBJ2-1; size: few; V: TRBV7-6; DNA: TGTGCCAGCAGCTTTTCCGGCCATGAGCAGTTCTTC; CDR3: CASSFSGHEQFF
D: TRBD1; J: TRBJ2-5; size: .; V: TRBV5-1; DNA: TGCGCCAGCAGCTTGGGAGGGACAGGGGGCTGGGAGACCCAGTACTTC; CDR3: CASSLGGTGGWETQYF
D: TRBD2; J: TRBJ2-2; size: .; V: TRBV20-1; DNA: TGCAGTGCTAGAGTAATAGCGGGAGAAGCCGGGGAGCTGTTTTTT; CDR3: CSARVIAGEAGELFF
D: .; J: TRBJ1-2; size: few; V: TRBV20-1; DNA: TGCAGTGCTCGAAGATCGGGGGGCGACTATGGCTACACCTTC; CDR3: CSARRSGGDYGYTF
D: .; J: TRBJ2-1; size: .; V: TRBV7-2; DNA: TGTGCCAGCAGCCCCTCCGGGAGCCAGCAGTTCTTC; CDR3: CASSPSGSQQFF
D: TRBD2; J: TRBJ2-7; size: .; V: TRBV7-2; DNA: TGTGCCAGCAGCTTGTACTCTAGCGGGAATACACTCTCTCCCTACGAGCAGTACTTC; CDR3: CASSLYSSGNTLSPYEQYF
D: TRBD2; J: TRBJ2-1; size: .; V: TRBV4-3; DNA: TGCGCCAGCAGCTCCACCACTAGCGGGGGCCCCAATGAGCAGTTCTTC; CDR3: CASSSTTSGGPNEQFF
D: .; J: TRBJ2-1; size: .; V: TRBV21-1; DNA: TGTGCCAGCAGCAAGCAGGGGACAGGGAAAGGGGTATATGAGCAGTTCTTC; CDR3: CASSKQGTGKGVYEQFF
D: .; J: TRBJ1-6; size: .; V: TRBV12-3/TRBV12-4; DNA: TGTGCCAGCTCCCTGAACTCCTATAATTCACCCCTCCACTTT; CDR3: CASSLNSYNSPLHF
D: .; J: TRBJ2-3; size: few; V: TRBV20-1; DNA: TGCAGTGCTAGACTCCCGGTGGGAGGAAGGGATACGCAGTATTTT; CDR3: CSARLPVGGRDTQYF
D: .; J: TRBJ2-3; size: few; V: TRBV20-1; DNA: TGCAGTGCTAGAGATTTCGGGGATCTCACAGATACGCAGTATTTT; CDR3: CSARDFGDLTDTQYF
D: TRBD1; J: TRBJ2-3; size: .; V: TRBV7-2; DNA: TGTGCCAGCAGCTCCTTCCCCAGGGGGCGAAAAGATACGCAGTATTTT; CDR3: CASSSFPRGRKDTQYF
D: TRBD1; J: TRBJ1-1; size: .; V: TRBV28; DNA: TGTGCCAGCAGTTACACCGGGACAGGGACGATTGAAGCTTTCTTT; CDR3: CASSYTGTGTIEAFF
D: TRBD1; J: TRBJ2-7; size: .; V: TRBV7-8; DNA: TGTGCCAGCAGCTTAGGGACAGGGGTCTACGAGCAGTACTTC; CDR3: CASSLGTGVYEQYF
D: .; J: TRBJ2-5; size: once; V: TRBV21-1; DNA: TGTGCCAGCAGCAAAGCGCTTCGGGGACGACAAGAGACCCAGTACTTC; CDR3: CASSKALRGRQETQYF
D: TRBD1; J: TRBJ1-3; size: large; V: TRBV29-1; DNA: TGCAGCGTCGGGGACAGCTCTGGAAACACCATATATTTT; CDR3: CSVGDSSGNTIYF
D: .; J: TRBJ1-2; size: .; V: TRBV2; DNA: TGTGCCAGCAGTGACCGGATTCATGGCTACACCTTC; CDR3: CASSDRIHGYTF
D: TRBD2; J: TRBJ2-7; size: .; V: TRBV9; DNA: TGTGCCAGCAGCGTAGACCGAGCGGGAGGGAGGAAGTACTTC; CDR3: CASSVDRAGGRKYF
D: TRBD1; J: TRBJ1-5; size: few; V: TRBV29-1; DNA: TGCAGCGTTGCTGGGGTCAGGGGGGACAATCAGCCCCAGCATTTT; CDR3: CSVAGVRGDNQPQHF
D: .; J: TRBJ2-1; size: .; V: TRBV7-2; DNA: TGTGCCAGCAGCCAAACGGACAATGAGCAGTTCTTC; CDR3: CASSQTDNEQFF
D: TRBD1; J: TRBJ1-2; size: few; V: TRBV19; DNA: TGTGCCAGTAGTCCGGACAGGGGATTTTGGTATGGCTACACCTTC; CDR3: CASSPDRGFWYGYTF